Each of the 25 T cell receptor beta chains below was sequenced from the same sample in a study of blood T cells in healthy people across ages. A sample-barcoded 5' primer and a J-beta primer mix were used in a second PCR of roughly 6 to 11 cycles. TCRdb recomputed calls from the 5' RACE reads with MiXCR, one row per CDR3 protein. The sample has 950,000 to 1,200,000 distinct CDR3 sequences; 35% to 45% are singletons. Sequenced: blood. These receptors were taken from a man between 18 and 35 years old in good health.

The CDR3 loop reads CASSAGQYYNEQFF. Written as DNA, the CDR3 is TGTGCCAGCAGTGCAGGACAGTACTACAATGAGCAGTTCTTC. The chain has TRBV28 and TRBJ2-1; maybe TRBD1 (6 bases). Germline V gives CDR1 MDHEN, CDR2 SYDVKM. Trimming shortened V by 5 bases and J by 3 bases, and 11 bases separated the two germline ends. This CDR3 spans 14 amino acids.

This clonotype was found a few times. The chain links TRBV29-1 to TRBJ2-5; no clear D. Germline assignment: CDR1 SQVTM and CDR2 ANQGSEA. There are 15 residues in the CDR3. V was clipped by 4 bases and J by 0 bases, with 15 bases between them. CDR3 coding DNA: TGCAGCGTTGGAAGAGTGGGCCAAAACCAAGAGACCCAGTACTTC. It codes for CSVGRVGQNQETQYF.

The gene calls are TRBV14 and TRBJ1-2; a possible D gene is TRBD1 (5 bases). The CDR3 is 16 amino acids. Germline CDR1 is SGHDN and CDR2 is FVKESK. V lost 1 base and J lost 4, with 16 bases in between. As DNA, the CDR3 is TGTGCCAGCAGCCAAGTCTTATCAGGGAGTCCCTATGGCTACACCTTC. It yields the protein CASSQVLSGSPYGYTF.

The chain employs TRBV9 and TRBJ2-1; TRBD2 agrees at 12 bases. The germline CDR1 and CDR2 sequences are SGDLS and YYNGEE. CDR3 length equals 14 residues. Trimming at V came to 0 bases and at J to 13 bases, leaving 5 bases not matched to a gene. Written as DNA, the CDR3 is TGTGCCAGCAGCGTAGACGGACTAGCGGGGCCCCAGTTCTTC. This sequence encodes CASSVDGLAGPQFF.

Many counts were recorded for this clonotype. One end of the junction does not line up with germline, which may come from a read error. V is TRBV4-3 and J is TRBJ1-1; 8 positions match TRBD1. The CDR3 consists of 15 residues. CDR1 is LGHNA, CDR2 YSLEER, per germline. CDR3 nucleotide sequence: TGTGCCAGCAGCCGTGGACAGGGTTTGAACACTGAAGCTTTCTTT. Translation: CASSRGQGLNTEAFF.

The chain is built from TRBV5-1 and TRBJ2-2; D ambiguous. V was clipped by 4 bases and J by 3 bases, with 13 bases between them. This CDR3 is 15 amino acids long. Germline values: CDR1 SGHRS, CDR2 YFSETQ. The CDR3: CASSDDKTYTGELFF. CDR3 sequence (DNA): TGCGCCAGCAGCGACGATAAGACGTACACCGGGGAGCTGTTTTTT.

The chain employs TRBV4-3 and TRBJ2-1, with D unclear. The V gene lost 2 bases and the J gene lost 10 bases, with 6 bases spanning the gap. Germline V gene lookup returns CDR1 LGHNA and CDR2 YSLEER. CDR3 length equals 11 residues. In DNA form, the CDR3 reads TGCGCCAGCAGCCAACAAGACGAGCAGTTCTTC. The encoded protein is CASSQQDEQFF.

This clonotype was picked up a small number of times. The rearrangement joins TRBV4-1 to TRBJ1-4; D gene uncertain. The CDR3 length is 15 residues. Trimming shortened V by 0 bases and J by 5 bases, and 10 bases separated the two germline ends. In germline, CDR1 is MGHRA, CDR2 YSYEKL. For the CDR3, the DNA is TGCGCCAGCAGCCAAGAAACAGTCTGGAATGAAAAACTGTTTTTT. It encodes CASSQETVWNEKLFF.

This chain joins TRBV13 and TRBJ1-1, with TRBD1 matching over 8 bases. Germline CDR1 is PRHDT and CDR2 is FYEKMQ (reference sequence). V was pared by 6 bases and J by 0 bases, with 12 bases of the junction left unmatched. The CDR3 totals 17 residues. The CDR3 sequence: CASSPTGTGGMNTEAFF. The CDR3 coding sequence is TGTGCCAGCAGTCCAACCGGGACAGGCGGCATGAACACTGAAGCTTTCTTT.

This chain links TRBV20-1 with TRBJ1-2; D might be TRBD1 (5 bases). Trimming took 1 base from V and 0 from J, leaving 18 bases between them. This CDR3 region has 17 residues. The germline CDR1 and CDR2 sequences are DFQATT and SNEGSKA (reference sequence). The chain's CDR3 is CSARGGRAENTNYGYTF. In nucleotides, the CDR3 is TGCAGTGCTAGAGGGGGACGGGCCGAAAACACTAACTATGGCTACACCTTC.

This chain connects TRBV7-9 to TRBJ1-1; TRBD1 agrees at 8 bases. Germline V gene sequence: CDR1 SEHNR, CDR2 FQNEAQ (reference sequence). With V trimmed by 4 bases and J by 5 bases, 9 bases remained unmatched. The CDR3 totals 15 residues. CDR3 amino acids: CASSCGGQAGTEAFF. Here the CDR3 DNA reads TGTGCCAGCAGCTGCGGGGGACAGGCTGGTACTGAAGCTTTCTTT. Based on the CDR3 plus reference TRBV7-9 and TRBJ1-1, the full variable domain is DTGVSQNPRHKITKRGQNVTFRCDPISEHNRLYWYRQTLGQGPEFLTYFQNEAQLEKSRLLSDRFSAERPKGSFSTLEIQRTEQGDSAMYLCASSCGGQAGTEAFFGQGTRLTVV.

The chain uses TRBV4-1 and TRBJ1-1, with D perhaps matching TRBD1 (5 bases). Trimming cost V 2 bases and J 2 bases, with 12 bases left between them. Germline lookup yields CDR1 MGHRA and CDR2 YSYEKL. This CDR3 spans 15 amino acids. The CDR3 DNA is TGCGCCAGCAGCCAACTGGGGGAGCTTAACACTGAAGCTTTCTTT. Encoded protein: CASSQLGELNTEAFF.

This clonotype has only a few counts. The chain has TRBV20-1 and TRBJ1-5; tentatively, D is TRBD1 (5 bases). In germline, CDR1 is DFQATT, CDR2 SNEGSKA (reference sequence). CDR3 length equals 13 residues. Trimming left V 5 bases short and J 2 bases short, with 10 bases between. For the CDR3, the DNA is TGCAGTGCTTTTCGGGACCGCAATCAGCCCCAGCATTTT. This sequence encodes CSAFRDRNQPQHF.

This clonotype turned up a few times. The rearrangement links TRBV7-8 to TRBJ2-3; D remains ambiguous. CDR3 length: 17 amino acids. V lost 2 bases to trimming and J lost 0 bases, with 15 bases between them. CDR1 and CDR2 from the germline V gene are SGHVS and FQNEAQ. CDR3 DNA: TGTGCCAGCAGCTTAAATGCGGCGTACCATAGCACAGATACGCAGTATTTT. It translates to CASSLNAAYHSTDTQYF.

The V and J genes are TRBV4-1 and TRBJ1-4; TRBD1 is a possible D gene (5 bases). V was shortened by 0 bases and J by 1 base, with 18 bases between the two germline ends. The CDR3 is 19 residues long. Germline V gene lookup returns CDR1 MGHRA and CDR2 YSYEKL. CDR3 in DNA: TGCGCCAGCAGCCAAGAAGGAGGGGAGGGCGACGGAACTAATGAAAAACTGTTTTTT. It specifies CASSQEGGEGDGTNEKLFF.

A word on this clonotype: One junction end does not reproduce the germline sequence, and a read error may be involved. The chain uses TRBV2 and TRBJ1-2; the D is unclear. The CDR3 sequence is 15 residues long. Germline-derived CDR1 and CDR2 are SNHLY and FYNNEI. CDR3 loop: CAGSEVVASTYGYTF. The CDR3 coding sequence is TGTGCCGGCAGTGAAGTGGTGGCCTCGACCTATGGCTACACCTTC.

On this clonotype: This may be a read error: a much more frequent sequence differs by one nucleotide. The chain employs TRBV7-2 and TRBJ2-1; TRBD1 agrees at 8 bases. The J call is doubtful: the DNA matches TRBJ2-7 better. CDR3 size: 15 residues. Germline V CDR1 and CDR2: SGHTA, FQGNSA. CDR3 DNA: TGTGCCAGCAGACGGACAGGGAGCGGGTACAATGAGCAGTACTTC. It translates to CASRRTGSGYNEQYF.

This sequence joins TRBV7-9 and TRBJ1-1; D may be TRBD1 (6 bases). There are 17 residues in the CDR3. With 2 bases removed from V and 0 bases from J, the gap between germline ends came to 16 bases. Germline loops: CDR1 SEHNR, CDR2 FQNEAQ (reference sequence). CDR3 bases: TGTGCCAGCAGCTTACTGGAACAGGGAATTTTGAACACTGAAGCTTTCTTT. Translated: CASSLLEQGILNTEAFF.

The rearrangement joins TRBV12-3 or TRBV12-4 to TRBJ1-5; no clear D. Between the trimmed V and J ends, which lost 4 bases and 2 bases, there was a span of 12 bases. This CDR3 is 15 amino acids long. This chain's CDR3 is CASSSRRLGNQPQHF. The CDR3 DNA follows: TGTGCCAGCAGTTCAAGGCGTCTGGGCAATCAGCCCCAGCATTTT.

This clonotype came up a few times. The rearrangement joins TRBV20-1 to TRBJ1-1; D is unclear. This CDR3 spans 13 amino acids. V lost 1 base and J 1 base, leaving 7 bases between the germline ends. Germline CDR1 is DFQATT and CDR2 is SNEGSKA (reference sequence). CDR3 sequence (DNA): TGCAGTGCTAGAGTTGAAGGGAACACTGAAGCTTTCTTT. This codes for CSARVEGNTEAFF.

This chain connects TRBV5-1 to TRBJ2-2; no definite D call. Germline CDR1 SGHRS, CDR2 YFSETQ. The CDR3 runs to 13 residues. Trimming stripped 3 bases from V and 6 bases from J, with 9 bases between. The CDR3 is CASSSDISGELFF. CDR3 nucleotide sequence: TGCGCCAGCAGCTCCGACATCTCCGGGGAGCTGTTTTTT.

The chain links TRBV19 to TRBJ2-1; TRBD1 or TRBD2 may be the D gene (5 bases each). The CDR3 is made up of 14 amino acids. V lost 1 base to trimming and J lost 7 bases, with 11 bases between them. Germline CDR1 and CDR2: LNHDA and SQIVND (reference sequence). As DNA, the CDR3 is TGTGCCAGTAGTATAGGTGGGACCGGGAATGAGCAGTTCTTC. Encoded protein: CASSIGGTGNEQFF.

This clonotype occurred a few times. The chain carries TRBV12-3 or TRBV12-4 and TRBJ1-5, with D tentatively TRBD1 (6 bases). V was pared by 5 bases and J by 6 bases, with 11 bases between. The CDR3 extends over 13 amino acids. The CDR3 DNA reads as TGTGCCAGCAGTCGGGGGCTCGGTCAGCCCCAGCATTTT. As protein: CASSRGLGQPQHF.

The V and J genes are TRBV27 and TRBJ1-1; D uncertain. CDR1 is MNHEY and CDR2 is SMNVEV in the germline V gene (reference sequence). This CDR3 is 16 amino acids long. The germline V and J ends were trimmed by 3 bases and 3 bases, with 17 bases remaining between them. DNA of the CDR3: TGTGCCAGCAGTTTTCAAATCAGGTCGCCGGACACTGAAGCTTTCTTT. The encoded protein is CASSFQIRSPDTEAFF.

The chain recombines TRBV20-1 with TRBJ2-1, with TRBD1 identical over 9 bases. This CDR3 spans 15 amino acids. V shed 0 bases and J 9 bases; nucleotides not matched to a gene: 9. From germline, CDR1 is DFQATT and CDR2 SNEGSKA (reference sequence). The CDR3 protein is CSARDGDRAIGEQFF. The DNA of the CDR3 is TGCAGTGCTAGAGACGGGGACAGGGCAATTGGTGAGCAGTTCTTC.